The 22 T cell receptor beta chains in this list originate from one sample, sequenced in a study of T cell changes during pregnancy in multiple sclerosis. Here immunoSEQ multiplex PCR was the method, and the copy in TCRdb shows in-frame clones only, minus some. The table has 32,000 or so clones, 91% seen once. The material sequenced was CD4+ T cells from peripheral blood mononuclear cells, taken in the third trimester of pregnancy. The receptor source for this set is a female donor in good health, enrolled as a control in a pregnancy study.

The chain joins TRBV6-5 to TRBJ2-1; 7 bases are a match to TRBD1. The CDR3 is made up of 14 amino acids. J was trimmed by 4 bases and V by 7 bases; bases with no gene match: 7. Germline CDR1 and CDR2: MNHEY and SVGAGI. The CDR3 nucleotides are TGTGCCAGCACCCACAGGGGCCTATACAATGAGCAGTTCTTC. This sequence encodes CASTHRGLYNEQFF.

This chain uses TRBV19 with TRBJ1-6; tentatively, D is TRBD1 (5 bases). CDR1 is LNHDA, CDR2 SQIVND, per germline (reference sequence). Trimming left V 2 bases short and J 7 bases short, with 12 bases between. CDR3 length: 15 residues. CDR3 coding DNA: TGTGCCAGTAGTATAAAGGGGCGCCAGAATTCACCCCTCCACTTT. Protein sequence: CASSIKGRQNSPLHF. Combining the CDR3 with reference TRBV19 and TRBJ1-6 gives the whole variable domain DGGITQSPKYLFRKEGQNVTLSCEQNLNHDAMYWYRQDPGQGLRLIYYSQIVNDFQKGDIAEGYSVSREKKESFPLTVTSAQKNPTAFYLCASSIKGRQNSPLHFGNGTRLTVT.

The chain uses TRBV4-2 and TRBJ2-7, with 9 bases lining up with TRBD1. The CDR3 length is 14 residues. The germline V gene has CDR1 LGHNA and CDR2 YNFKEQ. Germline trimming cut 5 bases from V and 2 bases from J; bases unmatched to any gene: 4. The CDR3 here is CASSTGQGTYEQYF. CDR3 sequence (DNA): TGTGCCAGCAGCACCGGACAGGGGACCTACGAGCAGTACTTC.

This clone turned up a few times. The chain joins TRBV2 to TRBJ2-7; 8 positions match TRBD2. The CDR3 covers 15 residues. V was pared by 2 bases and J by 2 bases, with 5 bases of the junction left unmatched. Germline CDR1 SNHLY, CDR2 FYNNEI. CDR3 protein: CASSELVAGPYEQYF. In nucleotides, the CDR3 is TGTGCCAGCAGTGAACTAGTAGCGGGGCCCTACGAGCAGTACTTC.

Comment on this clone: The identical CDR3 is also encoded by other nucleotide sequences in the sample. The chain has TRBV5-1 and TRBJ2-3; no firm D call. The CDR3 runs 13 residues. In germline, CDR1 is SGHRS, CDR2 YFSETQ. Trimming left V 0 bases short and J 0 bases short, with 2 bases between. The CDR3 here is CASSLASTDTQYF. CDR3 in DNA: TGCGCCAGCAGCTTGGCGAGCACAGATACGCAGTATTTT.

The chain has TRBV27 and TRBJ2-7; TRBD2 aligns across 9 bases. The V gene's germline CDR1 is MNHEY and CDR2 SMNVEV (reference sequence). V shed 7 bases and J 3 bases; nucleotides not matched to a gene: 13. The CDR3 spans 16 residues. The CDR3 coding sequence is TGTGCCAGCATGATGCGGGGGGGAGGGGGGCACTACGAGCAGTACTTC. It codes for CASMMRGGGGHYEQYF.

The V and J genes are TRBV9 and TRBJ1-3, with 8 bases lining up with TRBD1. Trimming took 0 bases from V and 1 from J; bases not matched to a gene: 6. Germline assignment: CDR1 SGDLS and CDR2 YYNGEE. The CDR3 length is 17 residues. DNA for the CDR3: TGTGCCAGCAGCGTAGCGCCGGACAGGGAATCTGGAAACACCATATATTTT. It translates to CASSVAPDRESGNTIYF.

The chain uses TRBV7-9 and TRBJ2-2, with D possibly TRBD1 on 5 matching bases. Trimming cost V 5 bases and J 7 bases, with 23 bases left between them. Germline V gene data show CDR1 as SEHNR and CDR2 as FQNEAQ (reference sequence). This CDR3 region has 17 residues. CDR3 sequence (DNA): TGTGCCAGCAGCAGTCTCGGGTCTGGGGCAGATGACGGGGAGCTGTTTTTT. It yields the protein CASSSLGSGADDGELFF.

The chain joins TRBV5-6 to TRBJ1-6; weak D call: TRBD1 (6 bases). V shed 4 bases and J shed 6 bases, with 17 bases lying between them. The CDR3 spans 16 residues. CDR1 and CDR2 (germline): SGHDT, YYEEEE. CDR3 region: CASSRGGDRPNSPLHF. CDR3 nucleotide sequence: TGTGCCAGCAGCCGAGGGGGTGACAGACCTAATTCACCCCTCCACTTT.

The CDR3 loop is CASSATGIEAFF. In DNA form, the CDR3 reads TGTGCCAGCAGCGCTACAGGCATTGAAGCTTTCTTT. This chain joins TRBV9 and TRBJ1-1; the D gene is possibly TRBD1 (5 bases). V lost 3 bases and J lost 7, with 10 bases in between. In germline, CDR1 is SGDLS, CDR2 YYNGEE. The length of the CDR3 is 12 residues.

The CDR3 spells CASSPNPAGEGETQYF. CDR3 DNA: TGTGCCAGCAGCCCCAACCCAGCGGGGGAGGGGGAGACCCAGTACTTC. V usage is TRBV5-6 and J usage is TRBJ2-5; 8 nucleotides match TRBD2. The CDR3 length is 16 residues. V gave up 4 bases and J gave up 5 bases; unmatched junction bases: 13. Germline loops: CDR1 SGHDT, CDR2 YYEEEE.

This chain connects TRBV9 to TRBJ2-5; 9 bases are shared with TRBD1. The V gene end was trimmed by 2 bases and the J gene end by 5 bases; junction bases not matched to a gene: 7. Germline V CDR1 and CDR2: SGDLS, YYNGEE. This CDR3 contains 15 residues. Here the CDR3 reads CASSVSGQGLETQYF. Written as DNA, the CDR3 is TGTGCCAGCAGCGTCTCGGGACAGGGTTTGGAGACCCAGTACTTC.

This chain links TRBV6-1 with TRBJ2-1, with 9 bases lining up with TRBD2. Germline trimming cut 7 bases from V and 9 bases from J; bases unmatched to any gene: 7. Germline V gene sequence: CDR1 MNHNS, CDR2 SASEGT. The CDR3 extends over 13 amino acids. The CDR3 DNA is TGTGCCAGCATGGGACTAGCTAGGGGTGAGCAGTTCTTC. Protein sequence: CASMGLARGEQFF.

The chain employs TRBV7-9 and TRBJ1-4; TRBD1 is a possible D gene (5 bases). The length of the CDR3 is 14 residues. Germline CDR1 SEHNR, CDR2 FQNEAQ (reference sequence). Trimming removed 5 bases from V and 6 bases from J, with 13 bases in between. The CDR3 loop reads CASSRAGGDEKLFF. The CDR3 DNA reads TGTGCCAGCAGCCGAGCCGGGGGAGATGAAAAACTGTTTTTT.

The chain joins TRBV11-1 to TRBJ1-2, with TRBD1 as a possible D gene (5 bases). Germline assignment: CDR1 SGHAT and CDR2 FQDESV (reference sequence). This CDR3 region has 13 residues. Trimming removed 5 bases from V and 1 base from J, with 8 bases in between. CDR3 sequence reads: CASSLQDNYGYTF. The DNA for the CDR3 is TGTGCCAGCAGCCTACAGGATAACTATGGCTACACCTTC.

The chain uses TRBV5-1 and TRBJ1-2; 8 bases line up with TRBD1. This CDR3 has 15 residues. Germline V gene sequence: CDR1 SGHRS, CDR2 YFSETQ. V was clipped by 4 bases and J by 2 bases; unmatched bases: 7. CDR3 sequence reads: CASSVFTGGNYGYTF. CDR3 DNA sequence: TGCGCCAGCAGCGTATTCACAGGGGGAAACTATGGCTACACCTTC.

This rearrangement joins TRBV19 to TRBJ1-5; TRBD1 matches at 10 bases. The trim removed 9 bases at V and 2 bases at J, leaving 19 bases unmatched. In germline, CDR1 is LNHDA, CDR2 SQIVND (reference sequence). The CDR3 loop spans 19 amino acids. The CDR3 DNA is TGTGCCAGCCGTGGCAGGATGGGGACAGGGGCCAAGGGCAATCAGCCCCAGCATTTT. Translated: CASRGRMGTGAKGNQPQHF.

The chain links TRBV5-1 to TRBJ2-2; TRBD2 aligns across 10 bases. Germline CDR1 is SGHRS and CDR2 is YFSETQ. This CDR3 has 16 amino acids. J lost 2 bases, V lost 4 bases, and 5 bases had no gene match. CDR3 protein: CASSTGLADNTGELFF. The CDR3 DNA sequence: TGCGCCAGCAGCACCGGACTAGCGGATAACACCGGGGAGCTGTTTTTT. Supplemented by reference TRBV5-1 and TRBJ2-2, the full variable domain reads KAGVTQTPRYLIKTRGQQVTLSCSPISGHRSVSWYQQTPGQGLQFLFEYFSETQRNKGNFPGRFSGRQFSNSRSEMNVSTLELGDSALYLCASSTGLADNTGELFFGEGSRLTVL.

V gene TRBV7-9 combines with J gene TRBJ2-1; TRBD2 matches at 9 bases. Germline CDR1 reads SEHNR; CDR2 reads FQNEAQ (reference sequence). V gave up 1 base and J gave up 5 bases; unmatched junction bases: 3. The CDR3 extends over 15 amino acids. This CDR3 reads CASSLGAGGNNEQFF. CDR3 sequence (DNA): TGTGCCAGCAGCTTAGGAGCGGGGGGTAACAATGAGCAGTTCTTC.

The chain combines TRBV29-1 with TRBJ1-2; D unclear. Trimming pared 5 bases from V and 2 bases from J, leaving 9 bases between. Germline V CDR1 and CDR2: SQVTM, ANQGSEA. The CDR3 spans 12 residues. The CDR3 loop reads CSVSAGNYGYTF. The CDR3 region has the DNA TGCAGCGTTTCTGCGGGAAACTATGGCTACACCTTC.

This chain joins TRBV4-2 and TRBJ2-7; 11 nucleotides align to TRBD2. The V gene end was trimmed by 7 bases and the J gene end by 6 bases; junction bases not matched to a gene: 17. Germline V gives CDR1 LGHNA, CDR2 YNFKEQ. This CDR3 has 17 residues. This chain's CDR3 is CASTDGVAGGYVGEQYF. CDR3 nucleotides: TGTGCCAGCACCGATGGGGTAGCGGGGGGGTACGTTGGCGAGCAGTACTTC.

This clone occurred once. The rearrangement joins TRBV5-1 to TRBJ2-2; TRBD2 aligns across 9 bases. The trim removed 4 bases at V and 6 bases at J, leaving 10 bases unmatched. CDR1 and CDR2 from the germline V gene are SGHRS and YFSETQ. The CDR3 length is 16 residues. The CDR3 nucleotides read TGCGCCAGCAGCCTCTCTAGCGGGATCGCCCCCGGGGAGCTGTTTTTT. Its protein is CASSLSSGIAPGELFF.